The clone carrying this T cell receptor beta chain was counted a few times. Authors' methods: Estimated nucleated cell counts came from reference gene primer amplification. The repertoire was sequenced with immunoSEQ multiplex PCR; TCRdb's copy has only in-frame clones and lacks some. The DNA was the basis for D and trimming; V, J and clone size are from that table. The data show 130,000 to 150,000 clones, under 90% seen once. This sample is drawn from a study of blood T cell repertoires in COVID-19. Study information: Collection of acute and convalescent COVID-19 samples took place in the United States, Italy and Spain. Sample material is recorded as cDNA or gDNA derived from T cells, B-cell-depleted T cells, or PBMCs.

Germline CDR1 and CDR2: ENHRY and SYGVKD. This CDR3 region has 13 residues. Trimming at V came to 6 bases and at J to 8 bases, leaving 7 bases not matched to a gene. The TCR sequence derives from a man between 70 and 80 years old who had recovered from COVID-19. Sequenced material: peripheral blood. V is TRBV10-3 and J is TRBJ1-5, with 7 bases identical to TRBD1. The DNA of the CDR3 is TGTGCCATCAGCGAGGGGGCTCGCGAGCCCCAGCATTTT. Its translation is CAISEGAREPQHF.